This is a list of T cell receptor beta chains from one sample in a study of vaccination and CD4 T cells after COVID-19. TCRdb reprocessed the PCR reads via MiXCR and lists one record per CDR3 protein. Among about 6,300 distinct CDR3 sequences, approximately 71% were seen once, and the ten largest hold 40% to 50%. Antigen specificity for these receptors is unknown. The sequenced sample was CD4+ T cells from blood, cultured in vitro. The receptors come from a human donor who had recovered from COVID-19. CDR3s include the opening cysteine and the closing phenylalanine or tryptophan. A D gene is named only where the DNA matches it firmly. Size is omitted from some rows. Given values are once, few, many or a class for expanded clones.

TRBJ2-5 . . TRBV20-1 CSASEGILETQYF TGCAGTGCTAGTGAGGGAATTTTGGAGACCCAGTACTTC
TRBJ2-1 . . TRBV5-1 CASSLVGGIYNEQFF TGCGCCAGCAGCTTGGTGGGCGGGATCTACAATGAGCAGTTCTTC
TRBJ1-1 . . TRBV10-3 CAISESRNTEAFF TGTGCCATCAGCGAGTCGAGGAACACTGAAGCTTTCTTT
TRBJ1-2 TRBD1 once TRBV6-5 CASSYWQGDGYTF TGTGCCAGCAGTTATTGGCAGGGGGATGGCTACACCTTC
TRBJ2-3 TRBD1 once TRBV2 CASSSRGQEDTQYF TGTGCCAGCAGTAGCAGGGGGCAGGAAGATACGCAGTATTTT
TRBJ1-4 . medium-sized TRBV27 CASAGLREEKLFF TGTGCCAGCGCCGGTCTAAGGGAAGAAAAACTGTTTTTT
TRBJ1-1 TRBD1 once TRBV7-8 CASSLTGANTEAFF TGTGCCAGCAGCTTAACAGGGGCGAACACTGAAGCTTTCTTT
TRBJ1-2 . . TRBV6-1 CASREHPFDGYTF TGTGCCAGCAGAGAACATCCATTCGATGGCTACACCTTC
TRBJ1-1 TRBD1 . TRBV6-2/TRBV6-3 CASSDLTGGFTEAFF TGTGCCAGCAGTGACTTAACAGGGGGCTTTACTGAAGCTTTCTTT
TRBJ2-1 . . TRBV7-3 CASSLLGVGEQFF TGTGCCAGCAGCCTATTGGGGGTGGGTGAGCAGTTCTTC
TRBJ2-7 TRBD2 . TRBV20-1 CSASILAGFYEQYF TGCAGTGCTAGTATACTAGCGGGGTTCTACGAGCAGTACTTC
TRBJ1-2 TRBD1 few TRBV2 CASSEWTGGPYGYTF TGTGCCAGCAGTGAATGGACAGGGGGCCCATATGGCTACACCTTC
TRBJ2-5 TRBD2 . TRBV24-1 CATSDPLAGVVETQYF TGTGCCACCAGTGATCCGTTAGCGGGAGTCGTTGAGACCCAGTACTTC
TRBJ2-5 TRBD2 once TRBV20-1 CSAIPGGGAGETQYF TGCAGTGCTATCCCCGGGGGGGGAGCCGGAGAGACCCAGTACTTC
TRBJ2-5 . . TRBV4-2 CASSQEADSETQYF TGTGCCAGCAGCCAAGAGGCGGATTCCGAGACCCAGTACTTC
TRBJ2-7 . . TRBV7-3 CASSSSLTSSEQYF TGTGCCAGCAGCTCTTCCCTTACTAGTTCCGAGCAGTACTTC
TRBJ1-6 TRBD1 . TRBV20-1 CSGRTGDSPLHF TGCAGTGGCAGGACAGGAGATTCACCCCTCCACTTT
TRBJ2-7 . . TRBV6-2/TRBV6-3 CASSYGVLGIGSKAYEQYF TGTGCCAGCAGTTACGGAGTTTTGGGGATCGGGTCTAAAGCCTACGAGCAGTACTTC